The 17 T cell receptor beta chains listed next were all sequenced from one sample in a study of blood T cell repertoires in COVID-19. The protocol was immunoSEQ multiplex PCR, while the TCRdb copy is restricted to in-frame clones and leaves out a portion. This sample has about 260,000 clones, with roughly nine tenths found just once. The sample comprised PBMCs or T cells enriched from blood (not recorded which). All receptors derive from a woman aged 18-35 years who had recovered from COVID-19.

V is TRBV6-2 or TRBV6-3 and J is TRBJ1-5; the match to TRBD1 covers 9 bases. V lost 0 bases and J lost 7; bases outside the gene matches: 4. CDR1 and CDR2 (germline): MNHEY, SVGEGT. This CDR3 is 15 amino acids long. In DNA form, the CDR3 reads TGTGCCAGCAGTTACTCGGGGGACAGGGACCAGCCCCAGCATTTT. Translation: CASSYSGDRDQPQHF.

The chain carries TRBV5-1 and TRBJ1-5, with TRBD1 identical over 11 bases. V trimming: 3 bases; J trimming: 3 bases; junction bases outside the gene matches: 2. Germline CDR1 is SGHRS and CDR2 is YFSETQ. The CDR3 is 15 amino acids. Here the CDR3 reads CASSWGQGVNQPQHF. The DNA for the CDR3 is TGCGCCAGCAGCTGGGGACAGGGGGTCAATCAGCCCCAGCATTTT.

About this clone itself: Other DNA sequences within the sample encode an identical CDR3. The chain employs TRBV18 and TRBJ2-7, with unresolved D. CDR3 length equals 13 residues. Per the germline V gene, CDR1 is KGHSH and CDR2 is LQKENI. V lost 1 base to trimming and J lost 3 bases, with 7 bases between them. The CDR3 is CASSPRTDYEQYF. CDR3 DNA: TGTGCCAGCTCACCACGAACAGACTACGAGCAGTACTTC. The full variable domain, rest sourced from reference TRBV18 and TRBJ2-7, is NAGVMQNPRHLVRRRGQEARLRCSPMKGHSHVYWYRQLPEEGLKFMVYLQKENIIDESGMPKERFSAEFPKEGPSILRIQQVVRGDSAAYFCASSPRTDYEQYFGPGTRLTVT.

The gene calls are TRBV6-5 and TRBJ1-2, with D perhaps TRBD1 (5 bases). There are 12 residues in the CDR3. Trimming removed 7 bases from V and 6 bases from J, with 12 bases in between. Germline V gives CDR1 MNHEY, CDR2 SVGAGI. As DNA, the CDR3 is TGTGCCAGCAACGCAGGGATAAATGGCTACACCTTC. It is translated as CASNAGINGYTF.

V and J are TRBV19 and TRBJ1-2, with D possibly being TRBD1 (6 bases). The germline V and J ends were trimmed by 5 bases and 4 bases, with 8 bases remaining between them. Germline V gene lookup returns CDR1 LNHDA and CDR2 SQIVND (reference sequence). This CDR3 comprises 12 residues. The CDR3 sequence is CASSAGVYGYTF. The CDR3 coding sequence is TGTGCCAGTAGTGCAGGGGTCTATGGCTACACCTTC.

The V and J genes are TRBV5-4 and TRBJ1-6; 7 bases are a match to TRBD1. From germline, CDR1 is SGHNT and CDR2 YYREEE (reference sequence). Trimming at V came to 5 bases and at J to 6 bases, leaving 8 bases not matched to a gene. The CDR3 runs 15 residues. The CDR3 here is CASSSGQIINSPLHF. The CDR3 DNA sequence: TGTGCCAGCAGTTCGGGACAGATTATTAATTCACCCCTCCACTTT. The variable domain in full, with the rest retrieved from reference TRBV5-4 and TRBJ1-6, is ETGVTQSPTHLIKTRGQQVTLRCSSQSGHNTVSWYQQALGQGPQFIFQYYREEENGRGNFPPRFSGLQFPNYSSELNVNALELDDSALYLCASSSGQIINSPLHFGNGTRLTVT.

V and J are TRBV11-3 and TRBJ2-1, with D unclear. The CDR3 is 16 residues long. Trimming cost V 4 bases and J 8 bases, with 21 bases left between them. Per germline, CDR1 SGHNT and CDR2 YENEEA. The CDR3 spells CASSSYLRKNLDEQFF. The CDR3 DNA follows: TGTGCCAGCAGCTCCTACCTCCGTAAAAATTTAGATGAGCAGTTCTTC.

This clone was seen a handful of times. This chain connects TRBV4-1 to TRBJ1-2; 7 nucleotides line up with TRBD1. The CDR3 runs 15 residues. The trim removed 0 bases at V and 6 bases at J, leaving 7 bases unmatched. The germline V gene has CDR1 MGHRA and CDR2 YSYEKL. CDR3 DNA sequence: TGCGCCAGCAGCCAAGAAGGAACCGGACAGGATGGCTACACCTTC. This encodes CASSQEGTGQDGYTF.

In DNA form, the CDR3 reads TGCGCCAGCAGCTTGAACAGCAATGGCTACACCTTC. This translates into CASSLNSNGYTF. The genes are TRBV5-1 and TRBJ1-2; D is ambiguous. Germline V lookup: CDR1 SGHRS, CDR2 YFSETQ. V was shortened by 1 base and J by 6 bases, with 7 bases between the two germline ends. There are 12 residues in the CDR3.

Only one count was recorded for this clone. The chain carries TRBV5-6 and TRBJ1-3; D is possibly TRBD1 (5 bases). The CDR3 loop spans 13 amino acids. V lost 1 base and J lost 4, with 6 bases in between. Germline assignment: CDR1 SGHDT and CDR2 YYEEEE. CDR3 loop: CASSLTGGNTIYF. In DNA, the CDR3 is TGTGCCAGCAGCTTGACAGGAGGAAACACCATATATTTT.

V usage is TRBV21-1 and J usage is TRBJ2-2; the table's D call TRBD2 went unverified against the DNA. TRBV21-1 has pseudogene status. The CDR3 spans 19 residues. The CDR3 DNA sequence: TGTGCCAGCAGCACTCCGGGACTAGCGGGGGGGCGGAACACCGGGGAGCTGTTTTTT. Its translation: CASSTPGLAGGRNTGELFF.

CDR3 region: CASSYSRDRVYGYTF. The CDR3 DNA follows: TGTGCCAGCAGTTACTCTCGGGACAGGGTCTATGGCTACACCTTC. This chain connects TRBV6-5 to TRBJ1-2; 9 bases are shared with TRBD1. The V gene end was trimmed by 0 bases and the J gene end by 4 bases; junction bases not matched to a gene: 3. This CDR3 contains 15 residues. Germline V gene lookup returns CDR1 MNHEY and CDR2 SVGAGI.

The V call is TRBV12-5, the J call TRBJ2-4; D perhaps matches TRBD1 (6 bases). V dropped 7 bases and J dropped 2 bases, with 21 bases sitting between them. In germline, CDR1 is LGHNT, CDR2 FRNRAP. The CDR3 has 17 amino acids. Here the CDR3 DNA reads TGTGCTAGTGCCCTTTGGGGGCAGGGGTGGACCAAAAACATTCAGTACTTC. Protein product: CASALWGQGWTKNIQYF.

V is TRBV4-2 and J is TRBJ2-1; TRBD1 aligns across 7 bases. Trimming cost V 0 bases and J 0 bases; bases outside gene matches: 8. Per germline, CDR1 LGHNA and CDR2 YNFKEQ. CDR3 length: 18 amino acids. DNA of the CDR3: TGTGCCAGCAGCCAAGATCCCGACAGGGCAGACTCCTACAATGAGCAGTTCTTC. Its protein product is CASSQDPDRADSYNEQFF.

V gene TRBV18 combines with J gene TRBJ1-3, with D unresolved. This CDR3 is 13 amino acids long. V was trimmed by 3 bases and J by 4 bases, leaving 7 bases between them. The V gene's germline CDR1 is KGHSH and CDR2 LQKENI. The CDR3 DNA is TGTGCCAGCTCACCGGCGGGAGGAAACACCATATATTTT. It encodes CASSPAGGNTIYF.

The CDR3 loop reads CASSFDIAPGNTIYF. As DNA, the CDR3 is TGTGCCAGCAGCTTCGACATCGCACCTGGAAACACCATATATTTT. The rearrangement links TRBV5-4 to TRBJ1-3; D remains unclear. The CDR3 totals 15 residues. Germline assignment: CDR1 SGHNT and CDR2 YYREEE (reference sequence). Trimming left V 2 bases short and J 2 bases short, with 11 bases between. Full variable domain (remainder filled in from reference TRBV5-4 and TRBJ1-3): ETGVTQSPTHLIKTRGQQVTLRCSSQSGHNTVSWYQQALGQGPQFIFQYYREEENGRGNFPPRFSGLQFPNYSSELNVNALELDDSALYLCASSFDIAPGNTIYFGEGSWLTVV.

The J gene is TRBJ1-3, the V gene TRBV6-5; 7 bases align to TRBD1. With 11 bases clipped from V and 4 bases from J, the junction kept 8 bases outside the gene matches. The CDR3 loop spans 13 amino acids. Per the germline V gene, CDR1 is MNHEY and CDR2 is SVGAGI. The CDR3: CAAQTGQGNTIYF. The DNA for the CDR3 is TGTGCCGCACAGACAGGGCAGGGAAACACCATATATTTT.